The entry that follows covers one T cell receptor (beta chain) sequence. This clonotype was recorded a few times. The antigen it binds to is not known. No qualities accompany the bases; no much larger clone lies one base away. These data originate in a study of post-analysis software for immune sequencing data (dated by TCRdb to the mid-2010s). With regard to the full study: Recorded disease courses included relapsing-remitting, secondary progressive and progressive-relapsing multiple sclerosis, with some patients lacking subtype annotation. Patient repertoires were compared against about a dozen previously published healthy control repertoires from donors aged roughly 6 to 27 years. A subset of samples was prepared in parallel using single-end sample barcoding, then pooled and co-amplified after Illumina adapter ligation.

The library was prepared using PCR. Sequencing relied on an Illumina HiSeq 2500. To reduce PCR and sequencing biases, unique molecular identifiers were incorporated into the TCR beta cDNA libraries. Roughly 500,000 cDNA molecules were obtained per 1 to 10 million input T cells, so each molecule approximated one T cell. The patient libraries were prepared and sequenced using the same protocol as the earlier healthy control dataset. Samples belonging to the same batch were prepared together, multiplexed and sequenced on a shared HiSeq lane. In the paper's pipeline: Raw barcoded reads were processed with MIGEC, discarding single-read molecular identifier groups before consensus assembly and CDR3 extraction. Clonotype tables were post-analysed with VDJtools, and diversity was normalized by down-sampling all datasets to the smallest sample size. In repertoire overlap clustering, CDR3 amino acid sequences, but not nucleotide sequences, were matched to correct batch-related cross-sample contamination. The raw public reads went through TCRdb reprocessing: fastp at Q25, MiXCR clone calling, in-frame beta chains kept. Entries are consolidated by CDR3 protein sequence, retaining the most common genes and DNA. TCRdb's processing, not the authors', yielded these V and J calls. Present in this sample are roughly 600,000 distinct CDR3 sequences, roughly 47% of which were seen just once. The leading ten clones occupy around 1.7% of the sample.

From the cysteine up to the phenylalanine, the CDR3 has a length of 18 residues. CDR3 DNA only is kept here, 54 bases in frame from base 1. In the germline V gene, CDR1 corresponds to SGHDT and CDR2 to YYEEEE. For this chain, trimming is 5 bases at the V end and 4 bases at the J end, and the number of junction bases without a gene match is 20. What the study reported, not specific to this receptor: Direct clustering with F measure revealed strong co-clustering of samples prepared in the same batch, which led to a batch-effect correction. Patients showed significantly higher frequencies than controls for 4 or 5 TRBV segments, among them TRBV5-6, TRBV5-1 and TRBV20-1. Normalized Chao1 diversity was significantly lower in multiple sclerosis patients than controls, suggesting substantial peripheral T-cell clonal expansion. The control group was slightly older than the multiple sclerosis patient group.

TCR beta repertoires were profiled from peripheral blood of roughly 13 young patients with multiple sclerosis to demonstrate the VDJtools post-analysis software. The multiple sclerosis patients were children and adolescents between roughly 6 and 16 years of age. The TCR originated in a girl aged 10 to 17 with multiple sclerosis. Input material: blood. The V and J segments used are TRBV5-6 and TRBJ1-2, with 7 central nucleotides matching TRBD1. Read as DNA, the sequence is TGTGCCAGCAGTTTTTTCGGACTCCGGGACAGCCTAATCTATGGCTACACCTTC. This translates into CASSFFGLRDSLIYGYTF.